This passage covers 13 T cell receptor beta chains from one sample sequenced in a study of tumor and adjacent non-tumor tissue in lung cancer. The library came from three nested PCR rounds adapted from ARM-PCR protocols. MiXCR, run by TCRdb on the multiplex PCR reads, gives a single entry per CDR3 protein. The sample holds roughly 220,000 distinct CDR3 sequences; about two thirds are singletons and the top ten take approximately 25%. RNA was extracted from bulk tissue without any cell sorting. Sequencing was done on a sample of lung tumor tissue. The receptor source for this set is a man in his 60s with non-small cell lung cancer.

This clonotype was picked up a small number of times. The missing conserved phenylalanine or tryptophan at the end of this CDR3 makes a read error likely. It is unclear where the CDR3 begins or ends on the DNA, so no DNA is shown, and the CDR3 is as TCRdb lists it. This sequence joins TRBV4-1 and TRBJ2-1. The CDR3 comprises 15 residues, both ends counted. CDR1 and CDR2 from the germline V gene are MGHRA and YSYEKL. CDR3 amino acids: CASSQTGLELNEQFL.

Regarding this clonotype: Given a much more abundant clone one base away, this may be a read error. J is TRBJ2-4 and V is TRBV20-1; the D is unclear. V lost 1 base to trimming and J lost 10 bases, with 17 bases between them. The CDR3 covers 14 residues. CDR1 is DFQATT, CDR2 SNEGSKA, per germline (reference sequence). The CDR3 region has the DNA TGCAGTGCTAGAGGCCCATCGAATCCGGTAATTCAGTACTTC. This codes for CSARGPSNPVIQYF.

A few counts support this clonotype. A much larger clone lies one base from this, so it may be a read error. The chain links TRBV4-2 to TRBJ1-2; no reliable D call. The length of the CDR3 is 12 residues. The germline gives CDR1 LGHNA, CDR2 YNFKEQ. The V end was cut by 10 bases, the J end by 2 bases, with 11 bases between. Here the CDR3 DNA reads TGTGCCAATACGATAGGGAACTATGGCTACACCTTC. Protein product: CANTIGNYGYTF.

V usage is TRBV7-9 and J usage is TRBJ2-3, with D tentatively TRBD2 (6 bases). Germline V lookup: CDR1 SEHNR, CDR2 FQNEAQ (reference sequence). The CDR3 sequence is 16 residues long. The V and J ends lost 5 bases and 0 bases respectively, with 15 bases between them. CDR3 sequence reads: CASSPRRAGSTDTQYF. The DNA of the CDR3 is TGTGCCAGCAGCCCACGCCGGGCGGGGAGCACAGATACGCAGTATTTT.

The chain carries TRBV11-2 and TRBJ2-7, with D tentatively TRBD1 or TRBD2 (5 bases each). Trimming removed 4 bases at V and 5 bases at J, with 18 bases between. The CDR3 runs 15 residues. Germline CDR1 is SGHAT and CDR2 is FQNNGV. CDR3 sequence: CASSSGAVLGNEQYF. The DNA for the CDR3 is TGTGCCAGCAGCTCCGGGGCAGTTTTAGGCAACGAGCAGTACTTC.

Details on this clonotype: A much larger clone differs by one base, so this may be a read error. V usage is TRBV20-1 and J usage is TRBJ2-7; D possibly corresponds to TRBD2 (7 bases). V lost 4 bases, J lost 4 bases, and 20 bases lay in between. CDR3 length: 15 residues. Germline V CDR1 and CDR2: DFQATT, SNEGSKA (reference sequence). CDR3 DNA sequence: TGCAGTGCTAAGACCCCAGACGGGGGGCGATACGAGCAGTACTTC. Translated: CSAKTPDGGRYEQYF.

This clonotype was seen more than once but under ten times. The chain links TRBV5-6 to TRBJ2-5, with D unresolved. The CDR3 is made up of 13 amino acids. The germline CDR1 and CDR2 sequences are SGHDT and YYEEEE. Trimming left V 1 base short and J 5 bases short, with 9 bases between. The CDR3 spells CASSLRPAETQYF. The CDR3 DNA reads TGTGCCAGCAGCTTGAGGCCCGCGGAGACCCAGTACTTC. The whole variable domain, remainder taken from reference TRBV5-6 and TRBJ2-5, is DAGVTQSPTHLIKTRGQQVTLRCSPKSGHDTVSWYQQALGQGPQFIFQYYEEEERQRGNFPDRFSGHQFPNYSSELNVNALLLGDSALYLCASSLRPAETQYFGPGTRLLVL.

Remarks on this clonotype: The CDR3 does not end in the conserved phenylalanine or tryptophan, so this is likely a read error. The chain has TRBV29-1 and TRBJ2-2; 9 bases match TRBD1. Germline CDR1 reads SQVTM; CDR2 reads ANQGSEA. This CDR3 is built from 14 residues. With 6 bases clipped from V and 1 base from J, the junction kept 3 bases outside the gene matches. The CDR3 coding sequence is TGCAGCGTCCCGGGACAGGGGAACACCGGGGAGCTGTTTTTA. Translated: CSVPGQGNTGELFL.

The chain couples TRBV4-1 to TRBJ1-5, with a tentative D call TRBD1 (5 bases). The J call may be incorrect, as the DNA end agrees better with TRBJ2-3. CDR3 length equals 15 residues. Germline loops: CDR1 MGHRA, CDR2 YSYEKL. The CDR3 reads CASSQDPQGRLPQYF. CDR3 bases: TGCGCCAGCAGCCAGGATCCCCAGGGAAGACTGCCCCAGTATTTT.

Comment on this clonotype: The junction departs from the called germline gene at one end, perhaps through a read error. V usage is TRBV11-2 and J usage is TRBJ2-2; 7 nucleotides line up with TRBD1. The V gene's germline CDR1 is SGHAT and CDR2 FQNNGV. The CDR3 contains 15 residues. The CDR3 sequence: CASSSTGMITRELFF. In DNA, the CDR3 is TGTGCCAGCAGCTCGACAGGGATGATTACCAGGGAGTTGTTTTTT.

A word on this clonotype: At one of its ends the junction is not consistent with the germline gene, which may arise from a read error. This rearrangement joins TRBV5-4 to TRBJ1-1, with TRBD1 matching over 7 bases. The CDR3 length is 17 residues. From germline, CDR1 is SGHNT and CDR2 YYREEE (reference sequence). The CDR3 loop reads CASSTGRQGRGVTEAFF. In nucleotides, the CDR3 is TGCGCCAGCAGCACCGGTCGACAGGGACGAGGCGTCACTGAAGCTTTCTTT.

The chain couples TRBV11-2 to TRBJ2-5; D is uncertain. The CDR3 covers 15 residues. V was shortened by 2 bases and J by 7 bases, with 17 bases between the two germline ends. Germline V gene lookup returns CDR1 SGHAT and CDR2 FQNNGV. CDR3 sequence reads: CASSLWYSASGTQYF. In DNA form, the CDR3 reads TGTGCCAGCAGCTTATGGTACTCAGCCTCTGGGACCCAGTACTTC.

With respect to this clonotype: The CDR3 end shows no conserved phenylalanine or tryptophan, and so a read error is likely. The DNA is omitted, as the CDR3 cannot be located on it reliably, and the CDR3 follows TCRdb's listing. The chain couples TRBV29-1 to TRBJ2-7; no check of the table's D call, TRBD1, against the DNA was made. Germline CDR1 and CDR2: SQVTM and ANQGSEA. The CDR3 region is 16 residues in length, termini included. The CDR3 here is CSVQTRTGGEENEQYL.